The sequence of this T cell receptor (beta chain) was determined in a study of cytomegalovirus exposure and HLA in healthy donors (dated by TCRdb to the late 2010s). Background on the whole study: According to an earlier analysis of 587 of the donors, about 180 million T cells yielded 100 million or so unique TCR beta sequences and approximately 300 Gb of sequence data. About 310 gigabases of sequencing data and 78 million or so unique TCR sequences were included in an early release covering several hundred HLA-typed donors. Of the roughly 420 genotyped donors, approximately 80% were placed in the genetic ancestry cluster associated with self-reported Caucasian donors. The aim of the study was to test whether cataloging public T cell receptors could identify signatures of past pathogen exposure. The study used immunosequencing to profile the T cell repertoires of under 700 subjects and linked those repertoires to cytomegalovirus serostatus. A separate validation cohort of 90 to 150 different subjects was used in addition to the roughly 670-subject first cohort. The study combined high-throughput TCR immunosequencing, statistical association of individual TCRs with disease status, and machine learning to predict cytomegalovirus infection status. In a later analysis, previously published TCR beta repertoires from some 640 donors were re-analyzed and high-resolution HLA genotyping was added so that TCR occurrence patterns could be studied. In the later analysis, no new phenotypic data were used to find candidate immune exposures; instead, reliance was placed on TCR beta sequences and their occurrence across donors. In an earlier analysis of 587 of the donors, high-throughput TCR beta sequencing was used to judge whether each TCR beta V gene segment behaved as functional or pseudogenic. Alongside the repertoire data, information on donor age, sex, ethnicity and CMV serostatus was compiled. A later genetic analysis used genome-wide SNP genotypes for about 60% of the roughly 670 donors, treating that subset as a discovery cohort. Every repertoire in the discovery cohort had been generated on one and the same sequencing platform. Class I and class II HLA loci were covered by the typing at four-digit resolution. The number of typed donors differed by locus: about 620-640 for A, B, C, DRB1 and DQB1; roughly 510 for DQA1; roughly 600 for DPA1; and around 470 for DPB1. Roughly 5 DR-DQ haplotypes were treated as single units for association and clustering because of strong linkage in the cohort. Across roughly 420 genotyped donors of the cohort, an average of about 240,000 unique TCR beta nucleotide sequences per donor were sequenced, and 15% to 20% of those sequences were non-productive.

Results the study describes overall, beyond this receptor: Most TCR sequences were seen in very few donors, while some public TCRs were found in many individuals. An earlier analysis of 587 of the donors showed that most TCR beta V segments appeared in productive rearrangements either about 87% or about 30% of the time, which broadly matched IMGT annotations. A few of the identified cytomegalovirus-associated TCR beta chains were confirmed in vitro to be specific for cytomegalovirus antigens. The authors suggested that the approach could potentially be generalized to other disease states and immunological phenotypes. A cluster of highly shared sequence variants was judged likely to represent a technical artifact of the sequencing pipeline. A further reported finding was that TCR beta sequences accurately predicted the HLA-A and HLA-B alleles for most subjects in the first cohort. In a later analysis, TCR association rates were found to vary across HLA loci, with the most associated TCRs seen for DRB1 alleles and the fewest for HLA-C alleles. Compared with equally common non-associated chains, HLA-associated TCR beta chains in a later analysis were more clonally expanded and had lower generation probabilities. When HLA alleles, especially DR and DQ, strongly co-occurred, TCR associations were difficult to assign to individual alleles. Linkage disequilibrium might explain the correlated functional status among segregating V segments, but an unknown experimental factor could not be excluded. In a later analysis, several top co-occurrence clusters were reported to appear linked to parvovirus B19, influenza, CMV and Epstein-Barr virus. Presence/absence analyses assumed roughly uniform sequencing depth across donors, an assumption that may not hold. A later genetic analysis reported fewer N-insertions in productive TCRs among donors in an Asian-associated ancestry cluster than the roughly 650-donor mean. The only immune exposure information available for the cohort was CMV serostatus. HLA typing was unavailable for some donors at each locus, so association tests used only the typed subset. Most CMV-associated TCR beta chains appeared to be HLA-restricted in a later analysis, and the HLA associations seemed to be driven largely by CMV exposure. At a false discovery rate of 0.05, a later analysis linked some 17,000 TCR beta sequences to specific HLA alleles. Fewer than 20 rarely observed V segments, including chromosome 9 orphons, were excluded from the earlier analysis of 550 to 700 of the donors because counts were too low. An association between a missense DCLRE1C variant and V-gene and J-gene trimming of TCR beta chains was found in a later genetic analysis and replicated in an independent cohort. In this cohort, only TCR beta chains were sequenced, and detectable features were limited by the absence of alpha or paired-chain data. Because the 87-base-pair reads could not distinguish some IMGT-functional V segments, including TRBV6-2 and TRBV6-3, those segments were excluded. In the study, roughly 160 TCR beta chains were listed as associated with cytomegalovirus. The classifier was reported to diagnose cytomegalovirus status with high specificity and sensitivity in both the original and validation cohorts.

This clone was seen only once. Its antigen target is currently unknown. Base quality data are lacking; no much larger clone is found one base away. The cohort consisted of approximately 670 healthy bone marrow donors. Cohort members were all nominally healthy when sampled, although unrecorded immune exposures were likely present. The donor tested CMV seropositive and was one of the 289 seropositive cohort members. Each donor provided a peripheral blood sample, and peripheral blood mononuclear cells were used for TCR beta sequencing. The Qiagen DNeasy Blood Extraction Kit was used to extract genomic DNA from the blood cell samples. Library preparation used the immunoSEQ multiplex PCR assay. A mixture of 60 forward primers for TCR Vbeta segments and 13 reverse primers for TCR Jbeta segments was used in the multiplex PCR. The CDR3 region of rearranged TCR beta genes was amplified from genomic DNA with a multiplex PCR assay. The Illumina HiSeq System was used to sequence the amplified TCR beta libraries as 87-base-pair reads. Turning to the authors' computational methods: In a later analysis, about 80 million unique TCR beta chains were counted across the roughly 670 repertoires, and about 10 million of these chains were shared by at least two donors. Raw reads were error-corrected and collapsed into unique sequences by a nearest-neighbor algorithm in which closely related sequences were merged to remove PCR and sequencing errors. Alignment of CDR3 sequences to IMGT reference sequences was used to assign V, D and J gene segments. For a sequence to be retained, a match of at least six nucleotides to both a V gene segment and a J gene segment was required. A rearrangement was called productive if the CDR3 had no stop codons and remained in frame with V and J, and every other rearrangement was called non-productive. CDR3 was defined according to IMGT convention as the region running from the second conserved V-encoded cysteine to the conserved J-encoded phenylalanine. In an earlier analysis of just under 600 of the donors, sequences lacking an unambiguous match to a single V gene segment were excluded. An earlier analysis of 587 of the donors classified V segments as functional when productive rearrangements were above 56.7% and as segregating when the standard deviation between donors was above 5%. A statistical classification framework was built to diagnose cytomegalovirus status from the catalog of TCR beta chain sequences. In a later analysis, V and J genes were assigned by comparing TCR nucleotide sequences against IMGT/GENE-DB human TR gene sequences. In a later analysis, CDR3 sequences and most-parsimonious VDJ recombination scenarios were assigned using the TCRdist pipeline. In a later analysis, each TCR beta chain was defined by its CDR3 amino acid sequence together with its V-gene family, and reads without a unique V-gene family were excluded. As a way to deal with suspected cross-contamination and a sequencing artifact, a later analysis dropped hundreds of nucleotide sequences that were highly shared and had low generation probability. In a later analysis, a clonal expansion index for each public chain was calculated from normalized within-repertoire ranks of inferred template counts. Generation probabilities in a later analysis came from a VDJ recombination model fitted to out-of-frame rearrangements, and those results were checked against IGoR. In a later analysis, TCR-TCR, TCR-HLA and TCR-CMV co-occurrence was scored with hypergeometric tests, and a repertoire-size bias correction was applied to TCR pairs. In a later analysis, false discovery rates were estimated by permuting HLA or CMV assignments 20 times. In a later analysis, co-occurring TCRs were grouped with DBSCAN, and TCRdist sequence similarity was added when clustering was performed within HLA-allele-positive subsets. Co-occurrence clustering excluded repertoires with fewer than 30,000 or more than 120,000 public chains, plus five with anomalous nucleotide sharing. As stored in TCRdb, this immuneACCESS dataset retains in-frame rearrangements with V and J assigned. A fraction of the clones does not appear; measured against another copy, unresolved V genes explain less than half of the discrepancy, and the remainder lacks a known reason. V, J and clone size derive from that table, while D and trimming were established from the DNA sequence. The sample profile shows about 90,000 clones; 75% to 80% of them were found once. The top ten clonotypes cover around 4.3% of the sample.

The germline V gene sets CDR1 to MNHEY and CDR2 to SVGAGI. V drops 0 bases and J drops 6 bases, leaving 12 bases in between. The CDR3 measures 15 amino acids from cysteine to phenylalanine. Kept here is only the CDR3 DNA, which spans 45 bases and is read in frame from base 1. Recombination joined TRBV6-5 with TRBJ2-1; the D gene is perhaps TRBD2, on 6 matching bases. This TCR was recovered from a woman aged 40 to 49 in good health and CMV-seropositive. Input material: PBMCs. The DNA sequence follows: TGTGCCAGCAGTTACTCGACCCGGGAGTCCAATGAGCAGTTCTTC. This is translated as CASSYSTRESNEQFF.